This T cell receptor beta chain was retrieved from a study of T-cell reconstitution after alpha-beta-depleted transplantation in children. The study's findings and limits: Recipient T cells and thymic progenitors that survived gave rise to the high TCRbeta diversity observed at day 60 in some patients. After one year, T-cell counts and TCRbeta diversity mostly came from new T cells. The study reportedly traced alpha-beta T cells about two months after transplant to several hundred expanded graft clones.

This clonotype was recorded at least ten times. Its antigen is not known. Germline V lookup: CDR1 DFQATT, CDR2 SNEGSKA (reference sequence). The V end was cut by 6 bases, the J end by 5 bases, with 14 bases between. This CDR3 comprises 13 residues. The library targeted TCRbeta and was prepared with unique molecular identifiers. A single record per CDR3 protein comes from TCRdb applying MiXCR to the PCR reads. Seen here are 200,000 to 250,000 distinct CDR3 sequences, approximately 8% observed once, and the top ten hold approximately 34%. The sequencing here drew on PBMCs, mostly from graft donor cells, taken 360 days after TCRalphabeta/CD19-depleted stem cell transplant. The receptor comes from a male patient aged 2-15 years who had a stem cell transplant for acute myeloid leukemia, so the T cells may come from the graft donor. The genes are TRBV20-1 and TRBJ2-1; possible D gene TRBD1, 6 bases. The CDR3 here is CSASLGADNEQFF. CDR3 in DNA: TGCAGTGCGTCGCTGGGGGCGGACAATGAGCAGTTCTTC.